This T cell receptor (beta chain) stems from a study of T-cell memory formation after mild COVID-19. Points from the study as a whole: Cross-reactive memory apparently joined, as some responding clones appeared in pre-infection memory.

Details on this clonotype: What it binds is not known.

The CDR3 has 16 amino acids. Looked up from germline, CDR1 is ENHRY and CDR2 is SYGVKD. V lost 10 bases and J lost 4; bases outside the gene matches: 13. TCRdb redid the calling of the 5' RACE reads with MiXCR, one entry per CDR3 protein. The sample has around 320,000 distinct CDR3 sequences, 15% to 20% seen once. The chain uses TRBV10-3 and TRBJ2-2, with 9 bases lining up with TRBD2. The clonotype comes from a man younger than 35 who had mild COVID-19 (a few samples of this study predate the infection). Cell type and time point are not known. Sequencing was done on a sample of PBMCs or a T cell subset sorted from them (not recorded which). CDR3 nucleotide sequence: TGTGCCAGCCGGGCTAGCGGGGCGGCAGGCACCGGGGAGCTGTTTTTT. Translation gives CASRASGAAGTGELFF.